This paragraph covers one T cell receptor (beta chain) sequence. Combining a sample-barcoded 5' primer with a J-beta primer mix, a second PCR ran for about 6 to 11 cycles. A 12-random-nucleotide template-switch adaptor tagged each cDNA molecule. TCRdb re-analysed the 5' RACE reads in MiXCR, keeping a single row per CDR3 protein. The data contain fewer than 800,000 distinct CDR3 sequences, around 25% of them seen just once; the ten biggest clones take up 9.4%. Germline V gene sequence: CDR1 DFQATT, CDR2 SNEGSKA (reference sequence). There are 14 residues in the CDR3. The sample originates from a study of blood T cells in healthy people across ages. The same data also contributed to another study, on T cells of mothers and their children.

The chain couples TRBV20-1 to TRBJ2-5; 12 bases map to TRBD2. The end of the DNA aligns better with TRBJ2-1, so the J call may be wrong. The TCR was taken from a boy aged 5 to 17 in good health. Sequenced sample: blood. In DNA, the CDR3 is TGCAGTGTCCCGACTAGCGGGGGAACCAATGAGCAGTTCTTC. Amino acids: CSVPTSGGTNEQFF.